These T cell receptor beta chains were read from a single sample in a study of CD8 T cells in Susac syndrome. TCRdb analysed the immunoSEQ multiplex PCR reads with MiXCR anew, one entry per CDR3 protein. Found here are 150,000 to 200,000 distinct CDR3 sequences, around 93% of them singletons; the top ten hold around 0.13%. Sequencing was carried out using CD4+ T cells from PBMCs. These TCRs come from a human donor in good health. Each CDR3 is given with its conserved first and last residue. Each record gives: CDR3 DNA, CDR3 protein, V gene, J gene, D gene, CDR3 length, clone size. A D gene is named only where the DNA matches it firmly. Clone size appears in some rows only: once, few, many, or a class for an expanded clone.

CDR3nt: TGTGCCAGCAGCATTTCGGACCTAAGGTCGGAGGAGCAGTACTTC
CDR3aa: CASSISDLRSEEQYF
v_gene: TRBV7-3
j_gene: TRBJ2-7
d_gene: NA
len: 15
abundance: NA

CDR3nt: TGTGCCACCAGGGGGGACAGGACCCACGAGCAGTACTTC
CDR3aa: CATRGDRTHEQYF
v_gene: TRBV24-1
j_gene: TRBJ2-7
d_gene: TRBD1
len: 13
abundance: NA

CDR3nt: TGCGCCAGCAGCTTGGGGGGCGGACCCGGCACAGATACGCAGTATTTT
CDR3aa: CASSLGGGPGTDTQYF
v_gene: TRBV5-1
j_gene: TRBJ2-3
d_gene: NA
len: 16
abundance: NA

CDR3nt: TGTGCCAGCAGCCTACAACTAGCGGGGGGTTACAATGAGCAGTTCTTC
CDR3aa: CASSLQLAGGYNEQFF
v_gene: TRBV3-1
j_gene: TRBJ2-1
d_gene: TRBD2
len: 16
abundance: NA

CDR3nt: TGTGCCTGGACCGGGACTAGCTATGGCTACACCTTC
CDR3aa: CAWTGTSYGYTF
v_gene: TRBV30
j_gene: TRBJ1-2
d_gene: NA
len: 12
abundance: once

CDR3nt: TGTGCCAGCAGGGCGGCTAACTATGGCTACACCTTC
CDR3aa: CASRAANYGYTF
v_gene: TRBV2
j_gene: TRBJ1-2
d_gene: NA
len: 12
abundance: NA

CDR3nt: TGTGCCAGCAGCTTATGGGACAGGGCGAATTCACCCCTCCACTTT
CDR3aa: CASSLWDRANSPLHF
v_gene: TRBV7-2
j_gene: TRBJ1-6
d_gene: TRBD1
len: 15
abundance: NA

CDR3nt: TGCGCCAGCAGCTTGGATGGACAAAGGGGGCAGCGGGAGCAGTACTTC
CDR3aa: CASSLDGQRGQREQYF
v_gene: TRBV5-1
j_gene: TRBJ2-7
d_gene: TRBD1
len: 16
abundance: few

CDR3nt: TGTGCCAGCAGCGTGGGGGGAACAGGGATCATAGGAACGCAGTATTTT
CDR3aa: CASSVGGTGIIGTQYF
v_gene: TRBV9
j_gene: TRBJ2-3
d_gene: NA
len: 16
abundance: NA

CDR3nt: TGTGCCAGCAGCTTGGATCTGGGGTCCTATGGCTACACCTTC
CDR3aa: CASSLDLGSYGYTF
v_gene: TRBV5-4
j_gene: TRBJ1-2
d_gene: NA
len: 14
abundance: once

CDR3nt: TGCAGCGTTGAAGAACAGGGTCTCAGGATTGGCCAGTACTTC
CDR3aa: CSVEEQGLRIGQYF
v_gene: TRBV29-1
j_gene: TRBJ2-5
d_gene: NA
len: 14
abundance: NA

CDR3nt: TGTGCCAGCAGACCGACTAGCGGGGGGGCTAACGAGCAGTACTTC
CDR3aa: CASRPTSGGANEQYF
v_gene: TRBV3-1
j_gene: TRBJ2-7
d_gene: TRBD2
len: 15
abundance: NA

CDR3nt: TGTGCCAGCTCACCCCCGGTGAGGGCCGGCGAGCAGTACTTC
CDR3aa: CASSPPVRAGEQYF
v_gene: TRBV18
j_gene: TRBJ2-7
d_gene: NA
len: 14
abundance: NA

CDR3nt: TGTGCCAGCAGCGTGGACAGTCTCGGATGGGAGACCCAGTACTTC
CDR3aa: CASSVDSLGWETQYF
v_gene: TRBV9
j_gene: TRBJ2-5
d_gene: NA
len: 15
abundance: NA

CDR3nt: TGTGCCAGCAGTTTCCCTGACGCGAACACTGAAGCTTTCTTT
CDR3aa: CASSFPDANTEAFF
v_gene: TRBV28
j_gene: TRBJ1-1
d_gene: NA
len: 14
abundance: NA

CDR3nt: TGTGCCAGCAGTTCCGCCGGGACAGGGGGCCTAAAACTGTTTTTT
CDR3aa: CASSSAGTGGLKLFF
v_gene: TRBV28
j_gene: TRBJ1-4
d_gene: TRBD1
len: 15
abundance: NA

CDR3nt: TGTGCCTGGAGTGTAGGGACAGGTCTACAATGGGCTTTCTTT
CDR3aa: CAWSVGTGLQWAFF
v_gene: TRBV30
j_gene: TRBJ1-1
d_gene: TRBD1
len: 14
abundance: NA

CDR3nt: TGCAGCGTTGGGCGTACCGGGGCCAGCACAGATACGCAGTATTTT
CDR3aa: CSVGRTGASTDTQYF
v_gene: TRBV29-1
j_gene: TRBJ2-3
d_gene: NA
len: 15
abundance: NA

CDR3nt: TGCAGCGCCAGGACCGACATGACCGGGGAGCTGTTTTTT
CDR3aa: CSARTDMTGELFF
v_gene: TRBV29-1
j_gene: TRBJ2-2
d_gene: NA
len: 13
abundance: NA

CDR3nt: TGTGCCAGCAACACAGTGGGGGACAGGGGCGCCGAGGGCACTGAAGCTTTCTTT
CDR3aa: CASNTVGDRGAEGTEAFF
v_gene: TRBV6-1
j_gene: TRBJ1-1
d_gene: TRBD1
len: 18
abundance: NA

CDR3nt: TGTGCCTCCTACCGGGACAGGGGGCGCCGTTGGGCCAACGTCCTGACTTTC
CDR3aa: CASYRDRGRRWANVLTF
v_gene: TRBV30
j_gene: TRBJ2-6
d_gene: TRBD1
len: 17
abundance: NA